The 9 T cell receptor beta chains given below trace back to one sample, sequenced in a study of blood T cell repertoires in COVID-19. Assay: immunoSEQ multiplex PCR; the TCRdb copy retains only in-frame clones and omits some. This sample has 250,000 to 300,000 clones, with roughly 90% found just once. Input material: peripheral blood. Source of these receptors: a young man with active or convalescent COVID-19.

J is TRBJ2-7 and V is TRBV27, with 7 bases fitting TRBD1. After removal of 6 bases from V and 5 bases from J, the junction contained 10 bases not matched to a gene. Looked up from germline, CDR1 is MNHEY and CDR2 is SMNVEV (reference sequence). The CDR3 runs to 14 residues. The CDR3 bases are TGTGCCAGCAGACCCATTGGGACAGTCAACGAGCAGTACTTC. Its translation: CASRPIGTVNEQYF.

V usage is TRBV5-1 and J usage is TRBJ1-3, with a possible D match to TRBD1 (5 bases). Deletions cut 4 bases from V and 0 bases from J, with 17 bases between. This CDR3 spans 17 amino acids. Germline V lookup: CDR1 SGHRS, CDR2 YFSETQ. The CDR3 DNA follows: TGCGCCAGCAGCGCGGGGGGATCGTCCAGCTCTGGAAACACCATATATTTT. Amino acids: CASSAGGSSSSGNTIYF.

The gene calls are TRBV30 and TRBJ1-3; D call uncertain. V dropped 3 bases and J dropped 6 bases, with 9 bases sitting between them. CDR1 GTSNPN and CDR2 SVGIG come from the germline V gene (reference sequence). The CDR3 totals 12 residues. This chain's CDR3 is CAWSINKNTIYF. As DNA, the CDR3 is TGTGCCTGGAGCATCAACAAAAACACCATATATTTT.

V and J are TRBV5-1 and TRBJ2-1, with TRBD2 matching 10 bases. With 4 bases clipped from V and 6 bases from J, the junction kept 7 bases outside the gene matches. This CDR3 has 15 amino acids. Germline V lookup: CDR1 SGHRS, CDR2 YFSETQ. The CDR3 here is CASSRDSGGANEQFF. Written as DNA, the CDR3 is TGCGCCAGCAGCAGAGACAGCGGGGGGGCCAATGAGCAGTTCTTC.

The rearrangement links TRBV19 to TRBJ1-4, with D possibly TRBD1 on 6 matching bases. The CDR3 spans 13 residues. Trimming pared 9 bases from V and 6 bases from J, leaving 14 bases between. Germline V gene sequence: CDR1 LNHDA, CDR2 SQIVND (reference sequence). As DNA, the CDR3 is TGTGCCAGCCGACGGGGGGGCGATGAAAAACTGTTTTTT. Translation: CASRRGGDEKLFF. The full variable domain, completed using reference TRBV19 and TRBJ1-4, is DGGITQSPKYLFRKEGQNVTLSCEQNLNHDAMYWYRQDPGQGLRLIYYSQIVNDFQKGDIAEGYSVSREKKESFPLTVTSAQKNPTAFYLCASRRGGDEKLFFGSGTQLSVL.

The CDR3 region is CAISGQGNTGELFF. CDR3 in DNA: TGTGCCATCAGTGGACAGGGGAACACCGGGGAGCTGTTTTTT. The chain has TRBV10-3 and TRBJ2-2; 7 bases align to TRBD1. Germline CDR1 reads ENHRY; CDR2 reads SYGVKD. CDR3 length: 14 amino acids. V lost 4 bases, J lost 1 base, and 0 bases stayed unmatched.

This chain's CDR3 is CATQGAGNTIYF. In nucleotides, the CDR3 is TGTGCCACCCAGGGGGCTGGAAACACCATATATTTT. The chain joins TRBV6-5 to TRBJ1-3; 7 bases line up with TRBD1. The CDR3 consists of 12 residues. Per germline, CDR1 MNHEY and CDR2 SVGAGI. V shed 10 bases, J shed 2 bases, and the junction held 2 bases outside the gene matches.

This rearrangement joins TRBV11-2 to TRBJ1-1, with TRBD1 matching 7 bases. After removal of 4 bases from V and 2 bases from J, the junction contained 4 bases not matched to a gene. Germline V lookup: CDR1 SGHAT, CDR2 FQNNGV. CDR3 length equals 14 residues. The CDR3 sequence: CASSSRDRNTEAFF. The CDR3 DNA is TGTGCCAGCAGCTCCCGGGACAGAAACACTGAAGCTTTCTTT.

The V call is TRBV28, the J call TRBJ2-3; no definite D call. CDR1 and CDR2 from the germline V gene are MDHEN and SYDVKM. The CDR3 length is 14 residues. V was trimmed by 2 bases and J by 1 base, leaving 7 bases between them. CDR3 DNA: TGTGCCAGCAGTTTAGTTAGTCGCACAGATACGCAGTATTTT. Translation: CASSLVSRTDTQYF.